The 15 T cell receptor beta chains presented below share a single source sample, sequenced in a study of blood T cell repertoires in COVID-19. Sequencing used immunoSEQ multiplex PCR; TCRdb keeps in-frame clones, though not all of them. Among about 63,000 clones, roughly three quarters were seen once, and the ten largest hold 50%. Sequencing was done on a sample of peripheral blood. The receptor source for this set is a woman aged 80 or over with acute or convalescent COVID-19.

J is TRBJ2-1 and V is TRBV24-1, with 11 bases lining up with TRBD1. The CDR3 sequence is 18 residues long. Unmatched junction bases numbered 9, after V lost 2 bases and J lost 4 bases. Germline-derived CDR1 and CDR2 are KGHDR and SFDVKD. CDR3 sequence (DNA): TGTGCCACCAGTGATTCTACTTCCGGGACAGGGGGTTACAATGAGCAGTTCTTC. Translation gives CATSDSTSGTGGYNEQFF.

In this sample, this clone turned up once. CDR3 sequence (DNA): TGTGCCAGCAGCTTGGGTCAGGGTCGCGATACGCAGTATTTT. It encodes CASSLGQGRDTQYF. This sequence joins TRBV7-9 and TRBJ2-3; weak D call: TRBD1 (5 bases). Per the germline V gene, CDR1 is SEHNR and CDR2 is FQNEAQ (reference sequence). CDR3 size: 14 residues. Trimming removed 3 bases at V and 6 bases at J, with 13 bases between.

This clone was seen only a few times. This chain joins TRBV27 and TRBJ1-4; 10 bases match TRBD1. The CDR3 length is 17 residues. In germline, CDR1 is MNHEY, CDR2 SMNVEV (reference sequence). V lost 5 bases, J lost 1 base, and 7 bases stayed unmatched. The CDR3 nucleotides are TGTGCCAGCAGTCTCCGGACAGGGGGGGTAACTAATGAAAAACTGTTTTTT. Its translation is CASSLRTGGVTNEKLFF.

This clone has a handful of counts. The rearrangement links TRBV4-2 to TRBJ2-3; 10 nucleotides line up with TRBD2. The CDR3 totals 16 residues. Germline V lookup: CDR1 LGHNA, CDR2 YNFKEQ. The V and J ends lost 2 bases and 1 base, in that order; junction bases with no gene match: 3. The CDR3 bases are TGTGCCAGCAGCCAAAGGACTAGCGGAGGCACAGATACGCAGTATTTT. This sequence encodes CASSQRTSGGTDTQYF.

This clone was recorded a few times. The chain uses TRBV9 and TRBJ1-2; TRBD1 might be the D (6 bases). The V gene's germline CDR1 is SGDLS and CDR2 YYNGEE. V was pared by 3 bases and J by 2 bases, with 20 bases between. This CDR3 contains 17 residues. This CDR3 reads CASSARDIETLNYGYTF. DNA for the CDR3: TGTGCCAGCAGCGCCCGGGACATTGAGACCTTAAACTATGGCTACACCTTC.

The count of this clone is one. The rearrangement uses TRBV4-2 and TRBJ1-4; 11 nucleotides line up with TRBD1. This CDR3 has 14 residues. J lost 6 bases, V lost 5 bases, and 2 bases had no gene match. Germline-derived CDR1 and CDR2 are LGHNA and YNFKEQ. CDR3 nucleotide sequence: TGTGCCAGCAGCACGGGACAGGGGGATGAAAAACTGTTTTTT. This gives the protein CASSTGQGDEKLFF.

This chain links TRBV6-5 with TRBJ2-5; 10 bases are shared with TRBD2. Germline values: CDR1 MNHEY, CDR2 SVGAGI. The CDR3 totals 14 residues. CDR3 coding DNA: TGTGCGATAGCTCGGACTAGCGGACAAGAGACCCAGTACTTC. Protein: CAIARTSGQETQYF.

This chain joins TRBV7-8 and TRBJ2-1, with D uncertain. CDR1 SGHVS and CDR2 FQNEAQ come from the germline V gene. V was clipped by 3 bases and J by 5 bases, with 5 bases between them. CDR3 size: 12 residues. The CDR3 bases are TGTGCCAGCAGCTTTCCCGACAATGAGCAGTTCTTC. Its translation is CASSFPDNEQFF. Full variable domain (rest looked up from reference TRBV7-8 and TRBJ2-1): GAGVSQSPRYKVAKRGQDVALRCDPISGHVSLFWYQQALGQGPEFLTYFQNEAQLDKSGLPSDRFFAERPEGSVSTLKIQRTQQEDSAVYLCASSFPDNEQFFGPGTRLTVL.

Here the CDR3 DNA reads TGTGCCAGTAGTTCCGGGTCCTCTGGAAACACCATATATTTT. Protein product: CASSSGSSGNTIYF. V usage is TRBV19 and J usage is TRBJ1-3; D is ambiguous. V was pared by 5 bases and J by 0 bases, with 8 bases between. Per the germline V gene, CDR1 is LNHDA and CDR2 is SQIVND (reference sequence). The CDR3 spans 14 residues. Full variable domain (missing parts from reference TRBV19 and TRBJ1-3): DGGITQSPKYLFRKEGQNVTLSCEQNLNHDAMYWYRQDPGQGLRLIYYSQIVNDFQKGDIAEGYSVSREKKESFPLTVTSAQKNPTAFYLCASSSGSSGNTIYFGEGSWLTVV.

This chain connects TRBV30 to TRBJ2-1; TRBD2 aligns across 10 bases. V lost 0 bases, J lost 6 bases, and 5 bases stayed unmatched. Germline loops: CDR1 GTSNPN, CDR2 SVGIG (reference sequence). This CDR3 is built from 15 residues. The CDR3 spells CAWSVLGLASNEQFF. The CDR3 DNA reads TGTGCCTGGAGTGTTTTGGGACTAGCGTCCAATGAGCAGTTCTTC.

The rearrangement links TRBV20-1 to TRBJ1-3; D unresolved. This CDR3 is 15 amino acids long. V was pared by 3 bases and J by 4 bases, with 16 bases between. In germline, CDR1 is DFQATT, CDR2 SNEGSKA (reference sequence). The CDR3 coding sequence is TGCAGTGCTAGTTCCGGCCTCCGACTGGGAAACACCATATATTTT. This encodes CSASSGLRLGNTIYF.

In its sample, this clone was seen a few times. This rearrangement joins TRBV28 to TRBJ1-1; a possible D gene is TRBD1 (5 bases). CDR1 is MDHEN and CDR2 is SYDVKM in the germline V gene. Trimming took off 10 bases at V and 0 bases at J, with 21 bases between the two ends. The length of the CDR3 is 16 residues. In DNA, the CDR3 is TGTGCCACCAGGGTGGCAGGCCCCACCGTGAACACTGAAGCTTTCTTT. Its protein is CATRVAGPTVNTEAFF.

The gene calls are TRBV7-2 and TRBJ2-1; 15 nucleotides agree with TRBD2. The CDR3 consists of 16 residues. The germline gives CDR1 SGHTA, CDR2 FQGNSA. V lost 1 base and J lost 12; bases outside the gene matches: 7. The CDR3 spells CASSLGTSGRAVRQFF. The CDR3 DNA is TGTGCCAGCAGCTTAGGGACTAGCGGGAGGGCCGTCAGGCAGTTCTTC.

The sample holds a few counts of this clone. V gene TRBV7-9 combines with J gene TRBJ1-1, with unresolved D. V lost 1 base and J lost 2, with 8 bases in between. The CDR3 is 14 residues long. Germline V gives CDR1 SEHNR, CDR2 FQNEAQ (reference sequence). CDR3 sequence (DNA): TGTGCCAGCAGCTTAGGTGGAGCCAACACTGAAGCTTTCTTT. Translated, it gives CASSLGGANTEAFF.

The rearrangement links TRBV20-1 to TRBJ2-2; TRBD2 matches at 10 bases. Trimming cost V 3 bases and J 7 bases; bases outside gene matches: 8. There are 15 residues in the CDR3. Germline V lookup: CDR1 DFQATT, CDR2 SNEGSKA (reference sequence). CDR3 sequence reads: CSASTGTSVGGELFF. The DNA of the CDR3 is TGCAGTGCTAGTACCGGGACTAGCGTGGGCGGGGAGCTGTTTTTT.